One and the same sample provided the 21 T cell receptor beta chains below, sequenced in a study of blood T cell repertoires in COVID-19. Assay used: immunoSEQ multiplex PCR; TCRdb lists only in-frame clones, some missing. In the table there are about 190,000 clones, less than 85% of which are singletons. Sequenced sample: PBMCs or T cells enriched from blood (not recorded which). Every receptor here comes from a young woman who had recovered from COVID-19.

This chain joins TRBV5-5 and TRBJ2-7; a possible D gene is TRBD2 (6 bases). This CDR3 comprises 14 residues. Germline-derived CDR1 and CDR2 are SGHKS and YYEKEE (reference sequence). The V end lost 1 base, the J end lost 3 bases, and 11 bases lay between the germline ends. CDR3 DNA sequence: TGTGCCAGCAGCTTGTCCGCCGGGAGCTACGAGCAGTACTTC. Amino acids: CASSLSAGSYEQYF.

The chain combines TRBV19 with TRBJ2-2; 9 nucleotides align to TRBD1. The CDR3 runs to 17 residues. V shed 7 bases, J shed 6 bases, and the junction held 15 bases outside the gene matches. The germline gives CDR1 LNHDA, CDR2 SQIVND (reference sequence). The CDR3 protein is CASTRQGVDFSPGELFF. The CDR3 coding sequence is TGTGCCAGTACCCGACAGGGGGTGGACTTTTCACCCGGGGAGCTGTTTTTT.

The V call is TRBV30, the J call TRBJ2-1; 11 bases are shared with TRBD2. This CDR3 spans 14 amino acids. The V and J ends lost 6 bases and 7 bases, in that order; junction bases with no gene match: 8. Germline CDR1 and CDR2: GTSNPN and SVGIG (reference sequence). CDR3 residues: CACALAGGINEQFF. The DNA for the CDR3 is TGTGCCTGCGCCCTAGCGGGAGGTATTAATGAGCAGTTCTTC.

The chain couples TRBV29-1 to TRBJ1-2; weak D call: TRBD1 (5 bases). The CDR3 extends over 12 amino acids. Trimming pared 1 base from V and 8 bases from J, leaving 11 bases between. The V gene's germline CDR1 is SQVTM and CDR2 ANQGSEA. The CDR3 here is CSVEVAGFGYTF. CDR3 coding DNA: TGCAGCGTTGAAGTTGCAGGGTTCGGCTACACCTTC.

Note on this clone: The sample has other DNA sequences that encode this CDR3 too. This chain joins TRBV9 and TRBJ2-1; TRBD1 might be the D (5 bases). The CDR3 is 14 residues long. The germline V gene has CDR1 SGDLS and CDR2 YYNGEE. V lost 1 base and J lost 1, with 6 bases in between. CDR3 sequence reads: CASSVSGSYNEQFF. For the CDR3, the DNA is TGTGCCAGCAGCGTATCAGGGTCCTACAATGAGCAGTTCTTC. Drawing the rest from reference TRBV9 and TRBJ2-1, the complete variable domain is DSGVTQTPKHLITATGQRVTLRCSPRSGDLSVYWYQQSLDQGLQFLIQYYNGEERAKGNILERFSAQQFPDLHSELNLSSLELGDSALYFCASSVSGSYNEQFFGPGTRLTVL.

This chain uses TRBV6-1 with TRBJ1-2; weak D call: TRBD1 (5 bases). The CDR3 runs to 14 residues. CDR1 and CDR2 (germline): MNHNS, SASEGT. The V gene lost 2 bases and the J gene lost 4 bases, with 11 bases spanning the gap. The DNA for the CDR3 is TGTGCCAGCAGTGAATCAGGGTTTCCCTATGGCTACACCTTC. This codes for CASSESGFPYGYTF.

On this clone itself: The junction departs from the called germline gene at one end, perhaps through a read error. The chain is built from TRBV5-1 and TRBJ1-2; TRBD1 might be the D (5 bases). CDR3 length equals 13 residues. Germline V gene lookup returns CDR1 SGHRS and CDR2 YFSETQ. DNA of the CDR3: TGCGCCAGCAGTTTGGTCGCGGGGGATGGCTACACCTTC. It encodes CASSLVAGDGYTF.

The chain couples TRBV7-9 to TRBJ2-4; 8 nucleotides align to TRBD2. The CDR3 totals 17 residues. The germline V gene has CDR1 SEHNR and CDR2 FQNEAQ (reference sequence). The V gene end was trimmed by 1 base and the J gene end by 3 bases; junction bases not matched to a gene: 8. CDR3 DNA: TGTGCCAGCAGCTTAGAGGCCGGGGGGGCGGTCAAAAACATTCAGTACTTC. It yields the protein CASSLEAGGAVKNIQYF.

The V gene is TRBV15, the J gene TRBJ2-2; no firm D call. The V end was cut by 1 base, the J end by 5 bases, with 5 bases between. This CDR3 comprises 13 residues. The germline CDR1 and CDR2 sequences are LNHNV and YYDKDF (reference sequence). The CDR3 reads CATSRAGTGELFF. CDR3 sequence (DNA): TGTGCCACCAGCAGAGCCGGGACCGGGGAGCTGTTTTTT.

The rearrangement uses TRBV5-1 and TRBJ2-1; D may be TRBD1 (5 bases). V was shortened by 0 bases and J by 9 bases, with 19 bases between the two germline ends. CDR3 length: 16 amino acids. The germline V gene has CDR1 SGHRS and CDR2 YFSETQ. The DNA of the CDR3 is TGCGCCAGCAGCTTGGTCCAGGGCCGGATCCCCACTGAGCAGTTCTTC. Encoded protein: CASSLVQGRIPTEQFF.

As DNA, the CDR3 is TGTGTCAGCAGCAAGGGCGACACCTATAATTCACCCCTCCACTTT. Translating it yields CVSSKGDTYNSPLHF. The gene calls are TRBV21-1 and TRBJ1-6; the tabulated D call, TRBD1, remains unverified against the DNA. TRBV21-1 has pseudogene status. The CDR3 is 15 amino acids.

The V gene is TRBV18, the J gene TRBJ1-3; D gene ambiguous. There are 15 residues in the CDR3. The V gene's germline CDR1 is KGHSH and CDR2 LQKENI. Trimming took off 3 bases at V and 0 bases at J, with 9 bases between the two ends. Written as DNA, the CDR3 is TGTGCCAGCTCACCCCGCAGCGACTCTGGAAACACCATATATTTT. This translates into CASSPRSDSGNTIYF.

The gene calls are TRBV25-1 and TRBJ1-2; weak D call: TRBD1 (6 bases). This CDR3 is 14 amino acids long. V was clipped by 0 bases and J by 5 bases, with 10 bases between them. Germline CDR1 is MGHDK and CDR2 is SYGVNS. CDR3 region: CASSEYRQGYGYTF. CDR3 sequence (DNA): TGTGCCAGCAGTGAATATCGGCAGGGGTATGGCTACACCTTC.

In regard to this clone: One end of the junction does not line up with germline, which may come from a read error. J is TRBJ1-5 and V is TRBV19; TRBD1 aligns across 8 bases. Germline CDR1 is LNHDA and CDR2 is SQIVND (reference sequence). The CDR3 has 15 amino acids. The CDR3 is CASGIVDRDTWPQHF. The CDR3 DNA is TGTGCCAGTGGTATAGTGGACAGGGACACGTGGCCCCAGCATTTT.

The rearrangement uses TRBV29-1 and TRBJ1-1; 7 bases line up with TRBD1. After removal of 4 bases from V and 10 bases from J, the junction contained 3 bases not matched to a gene. CDR3 length: 10 amino acids. The germline CDR1 and CDR2 sequences are SQVTM and ANQGSEA. The CDR3 DNA reads TGCAGCGTTGTATCAGGGGGAGCTTTCTTT. Residues: CSVVSGGAFF.

This clone was observed a single time. The CDR3 DNA reads TGTGCCAGCAGCTTTGGGGATCTCTCGGGGGGCACAGATACGCAGTATTTT. This codes for CASSFGDLSGGTDTQYF. The J gene is TRBJ2-3, the V gene TRBV13; D perhaps matches TRBD2 (6 bases). Germline V gene sequence: CDR1 PRHDT, CDR2 FYEKMQ (reference sequence). The ends were cut back, 3 bases at V and 1 base at J, with 17 bases in the middle. The CDR3 sequence is 17 residues long. The whole variable domain, remainder taken from reference TRBV13 and TRBJ2-3, is AAGVIQSPRHLIKEKRETATLKCYPIPRHDTVYWYQQGPGQDPQFLISFYEKMQSDKGSIPDRFSAQQFSDYHSELNMSSLELGDSALYFCASSFGDLSGGTDTQYFGPGTRLTVL.

This chain links TRBV2 with TRBJ1-1; D not resolved. This CDR3 is 14 amino acids long. V lost 5 bases to trimming and J lost 0 bases, with 10 bases between them. Germline CDR1 SNHLY, CDR2 FYNNEI. CDR3 bases: TGTGCCAGCAGTCGAAGTGGGCTGAACACTGAAGCTTTCTTT. Protein product: CASSRSGLNTEAFF.

The chain joins TRBV3-1 (or the pseudogene TRBV3-2) to TRBJ1-4; D uncertain. CDR3 length: 13 residues. The germline gives CDR1 LGHDT, CDR2 YNNKEL (reference sequence). Trimming shortened V by 4 bases and J by 8 bases, and 11 bases separated the two germline ends. The DNA of the CDR3 is TGTGCCAGCAGCCCGATCGGAGGGGAAAAACTGTTTTTT. Its translation is CASSPIGGEKLFF.

The chain couples TRBV5-1 to TRBJ1-3; 9 nucleotides agree with TRBD1. In germline, CDR1 is SGHRS, CDR2 YFSETQ. CDR3 size: 17 residues. V lost 4 bases, J lost 0 bases, and 8 bases stayed unmatched. CDR3 sequence reads: CASSPGQGPSSGNTIYF. CDR3 nucleotides: TGCGCCAGCAGCCCGGGACAGGGCCCGAGCTCTGGAAACACCATATATTTT.

Points on this clone: This same CDR3 is encoded by further DNA sequences in the sample. The V call is TRBV6-5, the J call TRBJ1-1, with TRBD1 as a possible D gene (5 bases). Germline V gene data show CDR1 as MNHEY and CDR2 as SVGAGI. V gave up 0 bases and J gave up 5 bases, with 13 bases separating them. CDR3 size: 15 residues. The CDR3 reads CASSYSRGGGTEAFF. CDR3 coding DNA: TGTGCCAGCAGTTACTCGAGGGGAGGTGGTACTGAAGCTTTCTTT.

The rearrangement joins TRBV5-5 to TRBJ1-2; D call uncertain. This CDR3 is 15 amino acids long. The V gene lost 2 bases and the J gene lost 0 bases, with 11 bases spanning the gap. CDR1 is SGHKS and CDR2 is YYEKEE in the germline V gene (reference sequence). The chain's CDR3 is CASSLDSTANYGYTF. As DNA, the CDR3 is TGTGCCAGCAGCTTAGATAGTACAGCTAACTATGGCTACACCTTC.